This TCR beta chain originates from a study of OX40 agonist ivuxolimab in advanced cancers. The wider study: It was permissible to have had prior anti-PD-1, anti-PD-L1 or anti-CTLA-4 therapy, and over 35% had some. Partial response was recorded in three patients: one hepatocellular carcinoma and two cutaneous melanoma cases. Regarding the study as a whole: Blood T cells, both CD4+ and CD8+, expanded clonally by week 6 at 0.1 to 3.0 mg/kg.

For this clone: The antigen remains unidentified.

Sequencing was performed with immunoSEQ multiplex PCR; in TCRdb, only in-frame clones are kept and a portion is missing. The top ten hold approximately 0.51% of the sample, which has about 120,000 clones, 85% to 90% seen once. The sequencing here drew on CD4+ or CD8+ T cells sorted from blood, taken in a trial of the OX40 agonist ivuxolimab. The receptor's source is an adult with an advanced solid tumor such as melanoma, head and neck, liver or kidney cancer.

CDR3 coding DNA: TGTGCCAGCAGTTCGGTGGGGGAGTACTTC. Amino acids: CASSSVGEYF. The chain joins TRBV6-6 to TRBJ2-5; the D gene could be TRBD1 or TRBD2 (5 bases each). V dropped 4 bases and J dropped 12 bases, with 9 bases sitting between them. This CDR3 contains 10 residues. Germline V gene lookup returns CDR1 MNHNY and CDR2 SVGAGI (reference sequence).